The rows below give T cell receptor beta chains drawn from one sample of a study of prognosis after radiotherapy for stage I lung cancer. TCRdb called the multiplex PCR reads again in MiXCR, with one record for every CDR3 protein. The data contain approximately 30,000 distinct CDR3 sequences, 32% of them singletons. The sample in question was PBMCs, obtained before or after stereotactic body radiation therapy (not recorded which). The receptors were sampled from a donor of 50 years or more with non-small cell lung cancer. CDR3s include the opening cysteine and the closing phenylalanine or tryptophan. D genes are given only for firm matches. The size field is filled for only some rows; it gives once, few, many or a size class.

TRBV12-3/TRBV12-4	TRBJ2-5	NA	NA	TGTGCCAGCAGTTTCGAGGGAGGTCCCTCGGAGAACCAGTACTTC	CASSFEGGPSENQYF
TRBV6-2/TRBV6-3	TRBJ2-1	NA	many	TGTGCCAGCAGTGAAGGGCCGGGCTCCTCGATCTTTTACAATGAGCAGTTCTTC	CASSEGPGSSIFYNEQFF
TRBV6-1	TRBJ1-3	NA	many	TGTGCCAGCCTTCGACGTGGGACACTCTCTGGAAACACCATATATTTT	CASLRRGTLSGNTIYF
TRBV29-1	TRBJ1-2	TRBD1	many	TGCAGCGTTGAAGATCTGGCAGGGGGCGTTTTCCTTAACTATGGCTACACCTTC	CSVEDLAGGVFLNYGYTF
TRBV19	TRBJ1-2	TRBD1	many	TGTGCCAGTACTCCCTTTCCAGGACAGGGGAACTATGGCTACACCTTC	CASTPFPGQGNYGYTF
TRBV24-1	TRBJ2-5	NA	many	TGTGCCACCAGTGATTTGACGAACGAAGAAGAGACCCAGTACTTC	CATSDLTNEEETQYF
TRBV6-1	TRBJ2-7	TRBD2	many	TGTGCCAGCAGTACACTAGCGGGAGTAGGCTACGAGCAGTACTTC	CASSTLAGVGYEQYF
TRBV5-1	TRBJ1-1	TRBD1	many	TGCGCCAGCAGCTTGCAGGGGACAGGCACAAACACTGAAGCTTTCTTT	CASSLQGTGTNTEAFF
TRBV6-2/TRBV6-3	TRBJ2-2	NA	NA	TGTGCCAGCATTGGCGGGACCTCGAACACCGGGGAGCTGTTTTTT	CASIGGTSNTGELFF
TRBV12-5	TRBJ2-7	TRBD2	many	TGTGCTAGTGGTTTAGGAGCGGGAGGGGTCTACGAGCAGTACTTC	CASGLGAGGVYEQYF
TRBV12-5	TRBJ2-1	NA	many	TGTGCTAGTGGTGGGAGCTTTCCGAATGAGCAGTTCTTC	CASGGSFPNEQFF
TRBV6-1	TRBJ1-5	NA	many	TGTGCCAGCAGTCCACACAGGGAGTATCAGCCCCAGCATTTT	CASSPHREYQPQHF
TRBV5-5	TRBJ2-5	TRBD2	few	TGTGCCAGCAGTCGGGGGGGGAAAGAGACCCAGTACTTC	CASSRGGKETQYF
TRBV9	TRBJ2-7	TRBD1	many	TGTGCCAGCAGCGCCCAAACAGGGGGCGCCGACTACGAGCAGTACTTC	CASSAQTGGADYEQYF
TRBV6-1	TRBJ2-5	NA	NA	TGTGCCAGCAGTGAAGCGGACCGCGAGCTAGAGACCCAGTACTTC	CASSEADRELETQYF
TRBV5-8	TRBJ2-7	TRBD2	many	TGTGCCAGCAGCTTGGCCGGGGGGGCTGGCGAGCAGTACTTC	CASSLAGGAGEQYF
TRBV7-9	TRBJ2-3	NA	many	TGTGCCAAAGCGAAGGGTAGCACAGATACGCAGTATTTT	CAKAKGSTDTQYF
TRBV10-3	TRBJ2-7	TRBD1	NA	TGTGCCATCACCCCGGGACAGGGGAACGAGCAGTACTTC	CAITPGQGNEQYF
TRBV4-2	TRBJ1-4	NA	many	TGTGCCAGCAGCCCCCTAGGGACAACTAATGAAAAACTGTTTTTT	CASSPLGTTNEKLFF
TRBV27	TRBJ2-3	TRBD2	NA	TGTGCCAGCACCTTCAGCGGGGGCACAGATACGCAGTATTTT	CASTFSGGTDTQYF
TRBV29-1	TRBJ2-1	TRBD2	many	TGCAGCTCCCGCGACACTAGCGGGGCGAATGAGCAGTTCTTC	CSSRDTSGANEQFF
TRBV19	TRBJ1-1	NA	many	TGTGCCAGTATCCAGGGGTACACTGAAGCTTTCTTT	CASIQGYTEAFF